A single sample is the source of the 15 T cell receptor beta chains below, sequenced in a study of radiation and T cells in renal cell carcinoma. Assay: immunoSEQ multiplex PCR; the TCRdb copy retains only in-frame clones and omits some. Counted here are 70,000 to 100,000 clones, over 75% occurring once; the ten biggest clones make up around 6.7%. The sample's time point: baseline pretreatment blood. The treatment was: 15 Gy SBRT to primary tumor, nephrectomy 4 weeks later. The specimen was blood, collected from a patient whose treatment included radiotherapy and nephrectomy. The receptors shown here come from a man aged 55 to 69 with renal cell carcinoma.

This chain connects TRBV9 to TRBJ2-2; 10 nucleotides match TRBD2. CDR3 length equals 16 residues. With V trimmed by 3 bases and J by 1 base, 3 bases remained unmatched. The germline gives CDR1 SGDLS, CDR2 YYNGEE. CDR3: CASSALAGENTGELFF. The CDR3 nucleotides read TGTGCCAGCAGCGCGCTAGCGGGGGAGAACACCGGGGAGCTGTTTTTT.

This chain links TRBV5-1 with TRBJ2-7; the D gene is possibly TRBD2 (6 bases). Between the trimmed V and J ends, which lost 4 bases and 5 bases, there was a span of 16 bases. This CDR3 spans 14 amino acids. Germline V lookup: CDR1 SGHRS, CDR2 YFSETQ. The CDR3: CASSTGGVADEQYF. In DNA, the CDR3 is TGCGCCAGCAGCACCGGAGGGGTAGCAGACGAGCAGTACTTC.

The rearrangement uses TRBV10-2 and TRBJ1-5; 7 bases map to TRBD1. Looked up from germline, CDR1 is WSHSY and CDR2 is SAAADI. V was clipped by 4 bases and J by 7 bases; unmatched bases: 4. The CDR3 covers 13 residues. DNA of the CDR3: TGCGCCAGCAGTGGGGCAGGGGGGCAGCCCCAGCATTTT. Encoded protein: CASSGAGGQPQHF.

The V gene is TRBV19, the J gene TRBJ2-1, with 11 bases lining up with TRBD2. CDR1 and CDR2 (germline): LNHDA, SQIVND (reference sequence). This CDR3 is built from 17 residues. With 3 bases clipped from V and 0 bases from J, the junction kept 4 bases outside the gene matches. Written as DNA, the CDR3 is TGTGCCAGTAGTATGCCTAGCGGGAGGAGCTCCTACAATGAGCAGTTCTTC. This codes for CASSMPSGRSSYNEQFF.

V gene TRBV27 combines with J gene TRBJ1-5, with D hard to call. CDR3 length equals 18 residues. In germline, CDR1 is MNHEY, CDR2 SMNVEV (reference sequence). V was pared by 0 bases and J by 1 base, with 16 bases between. The CDR3 reads CASSLSGISLGSNQPQHF. The DNA of the CDR3 is TGTGCCAGCAGTTTATCTGGGATCTCCTTGGGCAGCAATCAGCCCCAGCATTTT.

The chain recombines TRBV18 with TRBJ2-3; 13 bases match TRBD2. This CDR3 has 17 amino acids. In germline, CDR1 is KGHSH, CDR2 LQKENI. The J segment lost 1 base and the V segment lost 5 bases, leaving 6 bases of the junction unmatched. The CDR3 DNA sequence: TGTGCCAGCTCAAGGACTAGCGGGAGCGCCGGCACAGATACGCAGTATTTT. It specifies CASSRTSGSAGTDTQYF.

This rearrangement joins TRBV5-5 to TRBJ2-7; TRBD1 matches at 10 bases. The CDR3 loop spans 16 amino acids. Germline V gene sequence: CDR1 SGHKS, CDR2 YYEKEE (reference sequence). Losses at the gene ends were 4 bases for V and 4 bases for J; bases not matched to a gene: 11. CDR3 sequence reads: CASSQVPGQGLYEQYF. DNA for the CDR3: TGTGCCAGCAGCCAGGTCCCGGGACAGGGGTTGTACGAGCAGTACTTC.

Here the CDR3 DNA reads TGTGCCAGCACCCTCGGGGGATCTACCGGGGAGCTGTTTTTT. Amino acid sequence: CASTLGGSTGELFF. The chain combines TRBV7-8 with TRBJ2-2, with TRBD2 as a possible D gene (6 bases). The CDR3 loop spans 14 amino acids. The ends were cut back, 7 bases at V and 5 bases at J, with 14 bases in the middle. Germline values: CDR1 SGHVS, CDR2 FQNEAQ.

The table lists this clone with a count of one. V and J are TRBV13 and TRBJ2-2; 9 bases match TRBD2. The CDR3 length is 16 residues. Per the germline V gene, CDR1 is PRHDT and CDR2 is FYEKMQ (reference sequence). V gave up 1 base and J gave up 6 bases; unmatched junction bases: 6. The CDR3, as DNA: TGTGCCAGCAGCTTAGTTGGTAGCGGGAGTTCCGGGGAGCTGTTTTTT. Translated, it gives CASSLVGSGSSGELFF.

This clone has ten or more counts. CDR3 in DNA: TGCGCCAGCAGTCAATCGGAAGGCTCTAACTATGGCTACACCTTC. Translating it yields CASSQSEGSNYGYTF. The rearrangement uses TRBV23-1 and TRBJ1-2; no clear D. TRBV23-1 is an ORF, and what it does is uncertain. Trimming took off 0 bases at V and 0 bases at J, with 8 bases between the two ends. The CDR3 is 15 residues long.

The count of this clone is one. This chain connects TRBV18 to TRBJ2-5; no definite D call. This CDR3 spans 13 amino acids. V was pared by 2 bases and J by 5 bases, with 9 bases between. Per germline, CDR1 KGHSH and CDR2 LQKENI. The CDR3 sequence: CASSPCVLETQYF. In DNA, the CDR3 is TGTGCCAGCTCACCATGTGTCTTGGAGACCCAGTACTTC.

V is TRBV27 and J is TRBJ2-2; D not certain. This CDR3 has 11 residues. Trimming shortened V by 8 bases and J by 2 bases, and 3 bases separated the two germline ends. Germline-derived CDR1 and CDR2 are MNHEY and SMNVEV (reference sequence). CDR3 loop: CASANTGELFF. The CDR3 nucleotides are TGTGCCAGCGCTAACACCGGGGAGCTGTTTTTT.

V and J are TRBV10-3 and TRBJ2-7; TRBD1 might be the D (6 bases). This CDR3 is 12 amino acids long. The ends were cut back, 10 bases at V and 7 bases at J, with 17 bases in the middle. CDR1 is ENHRY, CDR2 SYGVKD, per germline. The CDR3 sequence: CATRQETGEQYF. CDR3 nucleotide sequence: TGTGCCACCCGACAGGAAACGGGAGAGCAGTACTTC.

The CDR3 protein is CASSQVGRTWTGELFF. CDR3 DNA: TGTGCCAGCAGCCAAGTTGGCAGGACTTGGACCGGGGAGCTGTTTTTT. The chain joins TRBV14 to TRBJ2-2, with a possible D match to TRBD2 (5 bases). Germline assignment: CDR1 SGHDN and CDR2 FVKESK. Trimming left V 1 base short and J 5 bases short, with 14 bases between. CDR3 size: 16 residues.

The chain is built from TRBV30 and TRBJ1-2; 7 bases map to TRBD1. V shed 3 bases, J shed 8 bases, and the junction held 9 bases outside the gene matches. Germline CDR1 reads GTSNPN; CDR2 reads SVGIG (reference sequence). The CDR3 has 13 residues. This CDR3 is CAWRGTRGEGYTF. The CDR3 nucleotides are TGTGCCTGGAGGGGTACCAGGGGGGAAGGCTACACCTTC.